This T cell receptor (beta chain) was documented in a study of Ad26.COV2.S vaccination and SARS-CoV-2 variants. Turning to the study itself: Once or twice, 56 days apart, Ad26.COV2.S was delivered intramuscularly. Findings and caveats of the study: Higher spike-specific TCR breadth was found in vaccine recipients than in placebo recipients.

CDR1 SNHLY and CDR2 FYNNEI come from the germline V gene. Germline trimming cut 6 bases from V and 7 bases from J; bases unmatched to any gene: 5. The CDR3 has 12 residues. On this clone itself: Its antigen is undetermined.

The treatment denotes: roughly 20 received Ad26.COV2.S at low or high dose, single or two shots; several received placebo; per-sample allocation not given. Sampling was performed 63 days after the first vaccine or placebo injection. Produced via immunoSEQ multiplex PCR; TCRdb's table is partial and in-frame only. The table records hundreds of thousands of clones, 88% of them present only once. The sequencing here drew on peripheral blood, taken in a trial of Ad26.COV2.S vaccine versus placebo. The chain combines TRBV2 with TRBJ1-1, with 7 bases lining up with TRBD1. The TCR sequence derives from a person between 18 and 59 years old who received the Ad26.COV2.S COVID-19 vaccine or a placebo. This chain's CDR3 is CASRDDRVEAFF. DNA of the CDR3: TGTGCCAGCAGGGATGACAGGGTTGAAGCTTTCTTT.